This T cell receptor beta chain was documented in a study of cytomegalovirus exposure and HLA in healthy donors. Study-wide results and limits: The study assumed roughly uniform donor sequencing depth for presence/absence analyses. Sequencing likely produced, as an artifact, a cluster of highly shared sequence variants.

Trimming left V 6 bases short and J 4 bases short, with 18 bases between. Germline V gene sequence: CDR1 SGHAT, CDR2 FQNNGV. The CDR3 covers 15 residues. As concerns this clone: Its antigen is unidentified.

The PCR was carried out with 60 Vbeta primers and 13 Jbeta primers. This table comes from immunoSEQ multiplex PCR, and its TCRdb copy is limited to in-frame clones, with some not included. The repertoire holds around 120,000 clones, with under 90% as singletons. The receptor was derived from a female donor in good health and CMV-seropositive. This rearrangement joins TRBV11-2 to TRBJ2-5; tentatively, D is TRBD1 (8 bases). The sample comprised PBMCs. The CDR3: CASRTDRGGGETQYF. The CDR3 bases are TGTGCCAGCAGGACTGACAGGGGCGGGGGAGAGACCCAGTACTTC.